The next 3 T cell receptor beta chains were all read from a single sample in a study of blood T cell repertoires in COVID-19. Profiling relied on immunoSEQ multiplex PCR, and the TCRdb table lists in-frame clones only, not all of them. In the table there are more than 250,000 clones, more than 75% of which are singletons. Source material: peripheral blood. These receptors came from a woman aged 25 to 39 who had recovered from COVID-19.

The gene calls are TRBV19 and TRBJ2-1; weak D call: TRBD2 (6 bases). This CDR3 has 14 residues. Per the germline V gene, CDR1 is LNHDA and CDR2 is SQIVND (reference sequence). V was pared by 3 bases and J by 7 bases, with 13 bases between. The CDR3 sequence is CASSINGGANEQFF. In DNA, the CDR3 is TGTGCCAGTAGTATTAACGGGGGAGCTAATGAGCAGTTCTTC.

The V call is TRBV3-1 (or the pseudogene TRBV3-2), the J call TRBJ2-5; 11 nucleotides line up with TRBD2. Germline lookup yields CDR1 LGHDT and CDR2 YNNKEL (reference sequence). The V gene end was trimmed by 4 bases and the J gene end by 1 base; junction bases not matched to a gene: 5. The CDR3 is 16 amino acids. The CDR3 DNA follows: TGTGCCAGCAGCCTTTCCCTAGCGGGGGGCCAAGAGACCCAGTACTTC. Translated: CASSLSLAGGQETQYF.

This chain connects TRBV5-6 to TRBJ2-1; maybe TRBD2 (5 bases). CDR3 length: 14 residues. The V gene's germline CDR1 is SGHDT and CDR2 YYEEEE. Trimming took off 1 base at V and 9 bases at J, with 14 bases between the two ends. As DNA, the CDR3 is TGTGCCAGCAGCTTGTTTGACTCCGAGGGTGAGCAGTTCTTC. Translating it yields CASSLFDSEGEQFF. Variable domain in full (rest from reference TRBV5-6 and TRBJ2-1): DAGVTQSPTHLIKTRGQQVTLRCSPKSGHDTVSWYQQALGQGPQFIFQYYEEEERQRGNFPDRFSGHQFPNYSSELNVNALLLGDSALYLCASSLFDSEGEQFFGPGTRLTVL.